This entry lists 9 T cell receptor beta chains sequenced from one sample in a study of cytomegalovirus exposure and HLA in healthy donors. The PCR made use of 60 Vbeta and 13 Jbeta primers. Libraries were prepared by immunoSEQ multiplex PCR; TCRdb keeps only in-frame clonotypes and omits some of them. The data contain about 97,000 clones, around 10% of them singletons. Material for sequencing was PBMCs. Source of these receptors: a man aged 50-59 years in good health and CMV-seropositive.

This clone was found a few times. The J gene is TRBJ2-1, the V gene TRBV28, with a possible D match to TRBD2 (7 bases). CDR3 length: 15 amino acids. V lost 6 bases and J lost 7, with 19 bases in between. Germline CDR1 is MDHEN and CDR2 is SYDVKM. The CDR3 nucleotides are TGTGCCAGCAGGTTCGGGGGGCGAAATGTGAATGAGCAGTTCTTC. This translates into CASRFGGRNVNEQFF.

This chain uses TRBV2 with TRBJ2-1; D is unresolved. The CDR3 sequence is 13 residues long. The V gene lost 3 bases and the J gene lost 4 bases, with 7 bases spanning the gap. Looked up from germline, CDR1 is SNHLY and CDR2 is FYNNEI. The CDR3 nucleotides are TGTGCCAGCAGTGATACGGTGTACAATGAGCAGTTCTTC. Protein product: CASSDTVYNEQFF.

The rearrangement joins TRBV7-9 to TRBJ2-7, with D tentatively TRBD1 (5 bases). V lost 5 bases to trimming and J lost 10 bases, with 21 bases between them. CDR1 SEHNR and CDR2 FQNEAQ come from the germline V gene (reference sequence). The CDR3 has 14 residues. The CDR3 sequence: CASSRRDGIGEQYF. The DNA of the CDR3 is TGTGCCAGCAGCCGCAGGGATGGCATTGGAGAACAGTACTTC. The whole variable domain, remainder taken from reference TRBV7-9 and TRBJ2-7, is DTGVSQNPRHKITKRGQNVTFRCDPISEHNRLYWYRQTLGQGPEFLTYFQNEAQLEKSRLLSDRFSAERPKGSFSTLEIQRTEQGDSAMYLCASSRRDGIGEQYFGPGTRLTVT.

This chain links TRBV28 with TRBJ2-1; 7 bases line up with TRBD2. The germline V gene has CDR1 MDHEN and CDR2 SYDVKM. V gave up 8 bases and J gave up 0 bases; unmatched junction bases: 10. The CDR3 consists of 16 residues. DNA for the CDR3: TGTGCCAGCCACTCCCCGGGAGGCCTCTCCTACAATGAGCAGTTCTTC. This gives the protein CASHSPGGLSYNEQFF.

This clone has just a few counts. The chain links TRBV4-3 to TRBJ2-7, with TRBD2 matching 12 bases. Germline CDR1 is LGHNA and CDR2 is YSLEER. The CDR3 is made up of 16 amino acids. J gave up 3 bases and V 3 bases, and 6 bases lay outside the gene matches. The CDR3 bases are TGCGCCAGCAGCCAGCCTACTAGCGGGAGGCGCTACGAGCAGTACTTC. Amino acid sequence: CASSQPTSGRRYEQYF.

This clone was observed a few times. The chain is built from TRBV6-1 and TRBJ2-2, with TRBD2 as a possible D gene (6 bases). Trimming removed 7 bases from V and 2 bases from J, with 11 bases in between. Germline V gene sequence: CDR1 MNHNS, CDR2 SASEGT. This CDR3 region has 14 residues. The CDR3 nucleotides are TGTGCCAGCATGCGGGACTTAAACACCGGGGAGCTGTTTTTT. Translated, it gives CASMRDLNTGELFF.

This clone has just a few counts. The chain employs TRBV10-3 and TRBJ1-5; tentatively, D is TRBD1 (6 bases). V was pared by 4 bases and J by 5 bases, with 9 bases between. The CDR3 totals 13 residues. The germline V gene has CDR1 ENHRY and CDR2 SYGVKD. The CDR3 loop reads CAISGTADQPQHF. The CDR3 bases are TGTGCCATCAGTGGGACAGCAGATCAGCCCCAGCATTTT.

The chain joins TRBV20-1 to TRBJ1-1; D gene unclear. CDR1 is DFQATT and CDR2 is SNEGSKA in the germline V gene (reference sequence). This CDR3 spans 10 amino acids. The V and J ends lost 8 bases and 4 bases respectively, with 8 bases between them. DNA for the CDR3: TGCAGTATACCGGGCACTGAAGCTTTCTTT. It encodes CSIPGTEAFF.

V usage is TRBV4-2 and J usage is TRBJ2-1; 13 bases align to TRBD2. This CDR3 has 14 amino acids. V trimming: 3 bases; J trimming: 10 bases; junction bases outside the gene matches: 3. CDR1 and CDR2 from the germline V gene are LGHNA and YNFKEQ. The CDR3 loop reads CASSHPGLAGEQFF. CDR3 coding DNA: TGTGCCAGCAGCCACCCGGGACTAGCGGGGGAGCAGTTCTTC.